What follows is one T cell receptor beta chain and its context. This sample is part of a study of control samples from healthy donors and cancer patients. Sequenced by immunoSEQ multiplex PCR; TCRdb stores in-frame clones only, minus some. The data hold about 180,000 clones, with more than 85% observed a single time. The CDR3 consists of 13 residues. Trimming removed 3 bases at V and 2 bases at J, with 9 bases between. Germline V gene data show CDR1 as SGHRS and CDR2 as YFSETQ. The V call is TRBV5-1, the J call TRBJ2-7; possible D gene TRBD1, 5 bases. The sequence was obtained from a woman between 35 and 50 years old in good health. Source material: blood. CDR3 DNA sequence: TGCGCCAGCAGCTCAGGGTCACCCTACGAGCAGTACTTC. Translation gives CASSSGSPYEQYF.